Here is one TCR beta chain with its context. Its antigen is unidentified. Samples were taken several times over chemoradiotherapy. The length of the CDR3 is 15 residues. V was clipped by 3 bases and J by 4 bases, with 15 bases between them. Germline values: CDR1 LNHDA, CDR2 SQIVND (reference sequence). Some clones are missing from TCRdb's copy, which holds only in-frame ones; the method was immunoSEQ multiplex PCR. The sample lists about 24,000 clones; about 88% were seen once. These data belong to a study of chemoradiotherapy in HPV16-positive cancers. Study as a whole: Candidate HPV-specific T-cell clones and common TCR motifs came from functional assays in a couple of HPV16-positive patients.

Overall study results and limits: During treatment, candidate HPV-specific clones and E7-related motifs expanded in tumor. Only a couple of HPV16-positive patients supplied the functional HPV-specificity definition.

This chain joins TRBV19 and TRBJ1-2; D is ambiguous. The sequences come from blood, collected from a patient who underwent chemoradiotherapy. The sequence came from a human donor with HPV-associated anogenital cancer. The CDR3 loop is CASSIVPRRGYGYTF. The CDR3 region has the DNA TGTGCCAGTAGTATTGTACCCCGACGCGGCTATGGCTACACCTTC.